These 9 T cell receptor beta chains were sequenced from one sample in a study of breast tumors, draining lymph nodes, adjacent tissues. One entry per CDR3 protein results from TCRdb running MiXCR on the multiplex PCR reads. This sample has about 47,000 distinct CDR3 sequences; around 23% occur once, and the top ten carry about 7.8%. The sequenced material came from breast tumor tissue. Every receptor here comes from a female donor with breast cancer. Some clones in this sample may be carry-over from other donors' samples.

This clonotype appeared many times. The chain carries TRBV20-1 and TRBJ2-7; 9 nucleotides match TRBD2. V shed 6 bases, J shed 3 bases, and the junction held 12 bases outside the gene matches. The length of the CDR3 is 15 residues. From germline, CDR1 is DFQATT and CDR2 SNEGSKA (reference sequence). CDR3: CSARTPTSGIYEQYF. CDR3 nucleotides: TGCAGTGCCAGAACTCCGACTAGCGGAATCTACGAGCAGTACTTC.

This clonotype was found many times. This rearrangement joins TRBV20-1 to TRBJ2-6; no reliable D call. V dropped 0 bases and J dropped 0 bases, with 3 bases sitting between them. The CDR3 is 14 amino acids. In germline, CDR1 is DFQATT, CDR2 SNEGSKA (reference sequence). The CDR3 here is CSARDSSGANVLTF. DNA for the CDR3: TGCAGTGCTAGAGATTCCTCTGGGGCCAACGTCCTGACTTTC.

In its sample, this clonotype was seen many times. V is TRBV7-2 and J is TRBJ2-2; the D gene is possibly TRBD2 (6 bases). The germline gives CDR1 SGHTA, CDR2 FQGNSA. Trimming left V 4 bases short and J 6 bases short, with 6 bases between. CDR3 size: 12 residues. CDR3 amino acids: CASSWGAGELFF. The CDR3 DNA is TGTGCCAGCAGCTGGGGGGCCGGGGAGCTGTTTTTT.

Many counts were recorded for this clonotype. This chain connects TRBV30 to TRBJ2-3; D gene ambiguous. This CDR3 has 14 residues. Germline V gene data show CDR1 as GTSNPN and CDR2 as SVGIG (reference sequence). Trimming removed 0 bases from V and 1 base from J, with 8 bases in between. CDR3 DNA sequence: TGTGCCTGGAGTGTGAACGTGCGCACAGATACGCAGTATTTT. As protein: CAWSVNVRTDTQYF.

The chain links TRBV5-8 to TRBJ1-1; 7 bases are shared with TRBD1. The V and J ends lost 4 bases and 9 bases, in that order; junction bases with no gene match: 6. Germline values: CDR1 SGHTS, CDR2 YDEGEE. This CDR3 contains 12 residues. The CDR3 loop is CASSHGQDQAFF. The CDR3 DNA sequence: TGTGCCAGCAGCCACGGACAGGACCAAGCTTTCTTT.

This clonotype came up many times. V gene TRBV4-1 combines with J gene TRBJ1-4; 9 bases align to TRBD1. V was clipped by 2 bases and J by 8 bases; unmatched bases: 12. This CDR3 comprises 17 residues. The germline CDR1 and CDR2 sequences are MGHRA and YSYEKL. The CDR3 loop is CASSQRHTGGAGEKLFF. DNA for the CDR3: TGCGCCAGCAGCCAACGTCACACAGGGGGCGCAGGGGAAAAACTGTTTTTT.

A remark on this clonotype: This could be a read error, since a much larger clone is one nucleotide away. The rearrangement uses TRBV7-9 and TRBJ2-1; the D gene is possibly TRBD1 (5 bases). The germline V gene has CDR1 SEHNR and CDR2 FQNEAQ (reference sequence). The CDR3 runs 16 residues. The CDR3 spells CASSGLTGSSYNKQFF. The DNA for the CDR3 is TGTGCCAGCAGCGGCCTAACAGGAAGCTCCTACAATAAGCAGTTCTTC.

This clonotype was seen many times. The chain carries TRBV20-1 and TRBJ1-2; no clear D gene. Looked up from germline, CDR1 is DFQATT and CDR2 is SNEGSKA (reference sequence). This CDR3 has 15 residues. Between the trimmed V and J ends, which lost 0 bases and 3 bases, there was a span of 14 bases. The chain's CDR3 is CSARDPRRLDYGYTF. The CDR3 region has the DNA TGCAGTGCTAGAGACCCCCGACGTTTGGACTATGGCTACACCTTC.

This clonotype was detected only a few times. The rearrangement uses TRBV7-9 and TRBJ2-1; TRBD2 aligns across 9 bases. CDR3 length: 16 residues. The germline gives CDR1 SEHNR, CDR2 FQNEAQ (reference sequence). V lost 5 bases and J lost 3; bases outside the gene matches: 8. CDR3 nucleotides: TGTGCCAGCAGCACACCCGGCGGGGGGGACTACAATGAGCAGTTCTTC. Translation: CASSTPGGGDYNEQFF.